This record covers a single T cell receptor beta chain. These data originate in a study of cytomegalovirus exposure and HLA in healthy donors. PCR primers comprised 60 Vbeta and 13 Jbeta primers. Sequenced by immunoSEQ multiplex PCR; TCRdb stores in-frame clones only, minus some. This repertoire shows around 200,000 clones, roughly 72% found once; its top ten account for just over 2%. This TCR came from a woman in her 30s in good health and CMV-seropositive. Sequencing input: PBMCs.

For the CDR3, the DNA is TGTGCCAGCAGTGGAGTAGCGGCTAGCACAGATACGCAGTATTTT. Residues: CASSGVAASTDTQYF. V usage is TRBV9 and J usage is TRBJ2-3, with D perhaps matching TRBD2 (6 bases). The CDR3 is 15 amino acids. V was cut by 5 bases and J by 0 bases, with 13 bases left in between. Germline CDR1 is SGDLS and CDR2 is YYNGEE.